This record looks at one T cell receptor beta chain sequence and its context. The data originate from a study of blood T cell repertoires in COVID-19. Study overall: From the United States, Italy and Spain came samples of acute and convalescent COVID-19. PBMCs, B-cell-depleted T cells, or T cells provided the cDNA or gDNA that made up the material.

TCRdb's table, derived via immunoSEQ multiplex PCR, lists solely in-frame clones and lacks some. Found here are 65,000 to 80,000 clones, approximately 80% of them singletons; the top ten hold roughly 11%. CDR3 length equals 14 residues. With 5 bases removed from V and 10 bases from J, the gap between germline ends came to 20 bases. Germline V gives CDR1 SGHTA, CDR2 FQGNSA. The sample comprised peripheral blood. The chain combines TRBV7-2 with TRBJ2-5; no definite D call. This receptor was identified in a man aged 50 to 59 with acute or convalescent COVID-19. The CDR3, as DNA: TGTGCCAGCAGCAACTTTGCGGCCGGCCCTGTCCAGTACTTC. Amino acid sequence: CASSNFAAGPVQYF.